The table lists the clone carrying this TCR beta chain with many counts. What it recognizes is unknown. The CDR3 is 14 residues long. Trimming removed 3 bases from V and 2 bases from J, with 8 bases in between. Germline lookup yields CDR1 SNHLY and CDR2 FYNNEI. This entry is derived from a study of early T cells in non-severe SARS-CoV-2 infection. Study-wide context: Sequencing was performed on bulk RNA from unsorted whole blood, leaving chains unpaired. Study-wide results and limits: A preference for anti-spike CD8 responses marked VDJdb matching, which missed private and CD4 specificities.

Attached unique molecular identifiers marked individual cDNA molecules. A single record per CDR3 protein comes from TCRdb applying MiXCR to the 5' RACE reads. This table holds tens of thousands of distinct CDR3 sequences, 5.8% found once. Sequenced material: whole blood. The rearrangement links TRBV2 to TRBJ2-1; the D is unclear. The sequence was obtained from an adult who was a healthcare worker with PCR-confirmed SARS-CoV-2 infection or an uninfected control (not recorded which). In DNA form, the CDR3 reads TGTGCCAGCAGTGACAGGACCACCTACAATGAGCAGTTCTTC. Its translation: CASSDRTTYNEQFF.